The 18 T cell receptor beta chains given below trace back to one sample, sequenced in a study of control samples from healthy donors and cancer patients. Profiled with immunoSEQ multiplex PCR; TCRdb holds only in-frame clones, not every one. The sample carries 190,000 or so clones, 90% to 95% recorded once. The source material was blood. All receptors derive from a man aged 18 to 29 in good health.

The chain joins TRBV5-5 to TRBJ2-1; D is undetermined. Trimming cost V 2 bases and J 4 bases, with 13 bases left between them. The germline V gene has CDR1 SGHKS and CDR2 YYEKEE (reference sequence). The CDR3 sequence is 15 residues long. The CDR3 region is CASSFLPPMYNEQFF. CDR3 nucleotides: TGTGCCAGCAGCTTTTTGCCTCCGATGTACAATGAGCAGTTCTTC.

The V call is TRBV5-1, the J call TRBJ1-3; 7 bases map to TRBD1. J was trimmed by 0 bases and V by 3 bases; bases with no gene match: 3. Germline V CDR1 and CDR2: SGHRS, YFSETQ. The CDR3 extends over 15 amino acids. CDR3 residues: CASSYAGGSGNTIYF. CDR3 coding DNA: TGCGCCAGCAGCTACGCAGGGGGCTCTGGAAACACCATATATTTT.

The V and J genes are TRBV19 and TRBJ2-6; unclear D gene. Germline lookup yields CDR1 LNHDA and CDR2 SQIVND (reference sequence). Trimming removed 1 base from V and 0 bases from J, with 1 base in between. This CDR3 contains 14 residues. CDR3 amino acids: CASSIASGANVLTF. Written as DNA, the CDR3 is TGTGCCAGTAGTATAGCCTCTGGGGCCAACGTCCTGACTTTC.

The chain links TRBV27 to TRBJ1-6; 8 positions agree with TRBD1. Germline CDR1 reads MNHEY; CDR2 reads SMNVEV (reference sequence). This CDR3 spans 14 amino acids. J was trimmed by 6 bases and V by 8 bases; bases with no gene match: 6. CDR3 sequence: CASSQDRVNSPLHF. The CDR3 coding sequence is TGTGCCAGCTCCCAGGACAGGGTTAATTCACCCCTCCACTTT.

The CDR3 loop reads CASSLDGRGGDEQFF. The CDR3 bases are TGCGCCAGCAGCTTGGATGGGAGAGGAGGGGATGAGCAGTTCTTC. This chain uses TRBV5-1 with TRBJ2-1, with a weak D call TRBD2 (6 bases). The CDR3 covers 15 residues. Germline CDR1 reads SGHRS; CDR2 reads YFSETQ. The germline V and J ends were trimmed by 0 bases and 8 bases, with 15 bases remaining between them.

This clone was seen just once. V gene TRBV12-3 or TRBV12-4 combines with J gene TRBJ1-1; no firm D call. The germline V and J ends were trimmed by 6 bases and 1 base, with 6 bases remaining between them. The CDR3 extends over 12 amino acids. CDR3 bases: TGTGCCAGCAGGCGAAAGAACACTGAAGCTTTCTTT. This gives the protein CASRRKNTEAFF.

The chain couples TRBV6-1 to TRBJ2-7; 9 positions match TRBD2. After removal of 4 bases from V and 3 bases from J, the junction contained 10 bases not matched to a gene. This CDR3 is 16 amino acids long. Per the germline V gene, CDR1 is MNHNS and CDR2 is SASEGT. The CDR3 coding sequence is TGTGCCAGCAGTGGGGCGGGGGGGCTTTTTTTCTACGAGCAGTACTTC. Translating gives CASSGAGGLFFYEQYF.

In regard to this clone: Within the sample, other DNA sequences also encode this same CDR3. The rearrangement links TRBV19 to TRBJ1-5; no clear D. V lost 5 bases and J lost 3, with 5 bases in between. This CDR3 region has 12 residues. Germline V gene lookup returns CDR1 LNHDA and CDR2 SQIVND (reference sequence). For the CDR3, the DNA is TGTGCCAGTAGTCCCCACAATCAGCCCCAGCATTTT. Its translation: CASSPHNQPQHF.

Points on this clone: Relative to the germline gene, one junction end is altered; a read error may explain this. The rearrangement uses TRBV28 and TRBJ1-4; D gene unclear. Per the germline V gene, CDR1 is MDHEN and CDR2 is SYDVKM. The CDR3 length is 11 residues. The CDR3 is CASSSTSAPNF. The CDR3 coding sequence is TGTGCCAGCAGTTCTACATCAGCCCCAAATTTT.

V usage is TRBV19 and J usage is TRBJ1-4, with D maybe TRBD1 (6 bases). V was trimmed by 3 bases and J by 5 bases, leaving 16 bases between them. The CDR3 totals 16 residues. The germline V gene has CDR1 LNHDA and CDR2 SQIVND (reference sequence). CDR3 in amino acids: CASSIRDTRRNEKLFF. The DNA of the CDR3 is TGTGCCAGTAGTATTCGGGACACTAGAAGAAATGAAAAACTGTTTTTT.

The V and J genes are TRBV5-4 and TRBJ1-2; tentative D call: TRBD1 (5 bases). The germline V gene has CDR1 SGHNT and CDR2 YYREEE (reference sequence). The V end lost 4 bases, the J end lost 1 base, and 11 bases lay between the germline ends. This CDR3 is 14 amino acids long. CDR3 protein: CASSRRDFNYGYTF. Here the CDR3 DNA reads TGTGCCAGCAGCCGCCGGGACTTTAACTATGGCTACACCTTC.

This CDR3 reads CASSPSVSASSTEAFF. As DNA, the CDR3 is TGTGCCAGCTCACCCTCCGTGTCAGCTTCGAGCACTGAAGCTTTCTTT. The chain employs TRBV18 and TRBJ1-1, with D hard to call. Trimming cost V 3 bases and J 4 bases, with 18 bases left between them. Germline V lookup: CDR1 KGHSH, CDR2 LQKENI. The CDR3 loop spans 16 amino acids.

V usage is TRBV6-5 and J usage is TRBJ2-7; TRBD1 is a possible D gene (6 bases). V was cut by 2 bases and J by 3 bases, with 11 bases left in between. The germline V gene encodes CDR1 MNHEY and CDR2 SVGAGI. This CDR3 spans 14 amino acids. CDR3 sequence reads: CASSYAGDSYEQYF. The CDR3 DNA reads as TGTGCCAGCAGTTACGCAGGGGATAGCTACGAGCAGTACTTC.

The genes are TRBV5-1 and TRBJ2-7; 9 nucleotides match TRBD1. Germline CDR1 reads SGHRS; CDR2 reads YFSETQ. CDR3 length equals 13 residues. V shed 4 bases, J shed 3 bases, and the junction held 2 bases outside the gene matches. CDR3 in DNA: TGCGCCAGCAGCGGGGACAGGGTCTACGAGCAGTACTTC. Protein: CASSGDRVYEQYF.

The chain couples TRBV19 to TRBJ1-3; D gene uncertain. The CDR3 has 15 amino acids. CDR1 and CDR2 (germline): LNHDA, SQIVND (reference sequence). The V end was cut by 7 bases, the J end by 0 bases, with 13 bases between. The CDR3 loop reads CASTPEGFSGNTIYF. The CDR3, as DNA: TGTGCCAGTACCCCGGAAGGGTTCTCTGGAAACACCATATATTTT.

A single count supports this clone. The CDR3 here is CATDSLDRGGYEQYF. The CDR3 bases are TGTGCCACGGATTCATTGGACAGGGGAGGCTACGAGCAGTACTTC. This chain connects TRBV6-5 to TRBJ2-7, with 9 positions matching TRBD1. After removal of 10 bases from V and 3 bases from J, the junction contained 13 bases not matched to a gene. CDR1 and CDR2 from the germline V gene are MNHEY and SVGAGI. The CDR3 covers 15 residues.

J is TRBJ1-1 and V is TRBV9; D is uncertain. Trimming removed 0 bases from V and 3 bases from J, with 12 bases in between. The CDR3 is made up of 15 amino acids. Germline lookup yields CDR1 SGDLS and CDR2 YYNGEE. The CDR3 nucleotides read TGTGCCAGCAGCGTAGACGCACAGCCCTACACTGAAGCTTTCTTT. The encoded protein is CASSVDAQPYTEAFF.

The CDR3 coding sequence is TGTGCCATCAGTGAGTCCCGACAGGGCGGAGAGACCCAGTACTTC. This gives the protein CAISESRQGGETQYF. The chain carries TRBV10-3 and TRBJ2-5; 7 bases line up with TRBD1. J was trimmed by 4 bases and V by 0 bases; bases with no gene match: 5. CDR3 size: 15 residues. CDR1 and CDR2 from the germline V gene are ENHRY and SYGVKD.